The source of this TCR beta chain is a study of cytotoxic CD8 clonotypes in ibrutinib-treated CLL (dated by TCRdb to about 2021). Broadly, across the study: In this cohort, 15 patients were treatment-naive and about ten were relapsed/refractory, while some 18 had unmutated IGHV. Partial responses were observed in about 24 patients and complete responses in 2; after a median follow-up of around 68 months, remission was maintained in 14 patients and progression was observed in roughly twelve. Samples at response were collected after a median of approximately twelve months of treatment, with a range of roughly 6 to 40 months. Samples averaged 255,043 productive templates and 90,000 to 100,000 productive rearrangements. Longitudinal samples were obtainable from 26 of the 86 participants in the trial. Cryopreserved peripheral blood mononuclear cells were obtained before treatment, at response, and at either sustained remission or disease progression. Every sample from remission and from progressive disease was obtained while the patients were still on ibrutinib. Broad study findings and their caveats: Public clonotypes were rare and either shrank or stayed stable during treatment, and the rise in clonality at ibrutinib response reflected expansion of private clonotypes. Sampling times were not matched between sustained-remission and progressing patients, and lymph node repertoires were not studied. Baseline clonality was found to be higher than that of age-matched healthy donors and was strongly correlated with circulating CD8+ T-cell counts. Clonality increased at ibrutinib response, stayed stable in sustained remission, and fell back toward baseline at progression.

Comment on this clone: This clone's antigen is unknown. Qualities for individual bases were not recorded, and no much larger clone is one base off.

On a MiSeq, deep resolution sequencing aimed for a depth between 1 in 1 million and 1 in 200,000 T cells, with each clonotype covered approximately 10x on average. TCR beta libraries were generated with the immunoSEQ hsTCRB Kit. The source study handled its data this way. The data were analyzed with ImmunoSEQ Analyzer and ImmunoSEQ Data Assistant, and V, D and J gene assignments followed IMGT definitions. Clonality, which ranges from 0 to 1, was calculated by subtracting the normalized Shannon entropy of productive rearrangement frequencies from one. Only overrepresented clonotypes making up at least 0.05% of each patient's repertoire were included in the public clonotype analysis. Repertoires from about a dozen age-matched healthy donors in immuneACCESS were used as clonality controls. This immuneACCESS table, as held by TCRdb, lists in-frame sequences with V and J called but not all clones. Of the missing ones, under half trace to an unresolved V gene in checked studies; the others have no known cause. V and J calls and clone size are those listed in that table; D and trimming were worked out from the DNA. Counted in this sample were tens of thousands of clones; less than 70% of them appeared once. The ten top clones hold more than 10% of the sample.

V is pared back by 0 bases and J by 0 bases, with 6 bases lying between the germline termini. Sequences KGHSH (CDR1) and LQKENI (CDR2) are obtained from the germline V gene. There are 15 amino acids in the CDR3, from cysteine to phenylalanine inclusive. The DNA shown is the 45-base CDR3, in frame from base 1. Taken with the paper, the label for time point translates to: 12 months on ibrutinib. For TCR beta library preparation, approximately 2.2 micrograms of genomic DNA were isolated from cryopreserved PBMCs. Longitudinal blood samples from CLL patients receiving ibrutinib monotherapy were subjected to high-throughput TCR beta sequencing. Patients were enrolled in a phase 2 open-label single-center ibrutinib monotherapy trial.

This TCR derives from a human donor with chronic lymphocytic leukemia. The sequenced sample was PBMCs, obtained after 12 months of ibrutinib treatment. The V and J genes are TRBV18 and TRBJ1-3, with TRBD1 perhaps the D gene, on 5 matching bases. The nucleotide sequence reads TGTGCCAGCTCACCACCGGGGGGCTCTGGAAACACCATATATTTT. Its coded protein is CASSPPGGSGNTIYF.